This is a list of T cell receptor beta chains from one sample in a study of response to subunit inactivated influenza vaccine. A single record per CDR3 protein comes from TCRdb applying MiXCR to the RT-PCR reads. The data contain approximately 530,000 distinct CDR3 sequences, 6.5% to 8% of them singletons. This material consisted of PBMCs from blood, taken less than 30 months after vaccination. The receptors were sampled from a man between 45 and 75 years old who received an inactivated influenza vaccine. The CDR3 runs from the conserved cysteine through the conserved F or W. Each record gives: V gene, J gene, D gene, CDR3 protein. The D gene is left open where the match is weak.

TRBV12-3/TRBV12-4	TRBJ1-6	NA	CASSSSSSYNSPLHF
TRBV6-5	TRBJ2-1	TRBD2	CASSYSTGWGLAGDGEQFF
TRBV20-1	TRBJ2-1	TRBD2	CSARDGRSGRPYNEQFF
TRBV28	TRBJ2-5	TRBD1	CASSFQGALGF
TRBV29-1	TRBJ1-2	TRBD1	CSVLDRVNYGYTF
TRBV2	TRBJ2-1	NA	CATHRTGSEHEQFF
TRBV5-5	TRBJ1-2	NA	CASSFRTLYGYTF
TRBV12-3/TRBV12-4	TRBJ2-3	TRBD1	CASNRGAGTGTSTDTQYF
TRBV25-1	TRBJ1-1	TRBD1	CASSDPSGTGGTEAFF
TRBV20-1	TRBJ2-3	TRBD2	CSAAHTSGKGTDTQYF
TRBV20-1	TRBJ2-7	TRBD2	CSAGLAAYEQYF
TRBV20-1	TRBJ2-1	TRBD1	CSASGQGQFF
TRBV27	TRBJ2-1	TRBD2	CAQWRERDEQFF
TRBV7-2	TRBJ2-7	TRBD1	CASSLTGFAYEQYF
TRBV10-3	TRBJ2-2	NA	CAISESLDRATGELFF
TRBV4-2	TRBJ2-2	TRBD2	CASSRGGEYTGELFF
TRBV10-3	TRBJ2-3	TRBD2	CAIRPSGGASDTQYF
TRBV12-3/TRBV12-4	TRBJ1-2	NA	CASRGGATGYTF
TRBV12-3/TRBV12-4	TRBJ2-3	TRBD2	CATRVGRASGRDTQYF
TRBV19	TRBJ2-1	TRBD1	CASSSPGQGRYNEQFF
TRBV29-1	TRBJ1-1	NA	CSVELEWRTEAFF
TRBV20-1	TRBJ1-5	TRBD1	CSYAGQGRGQPQHF